These 19 T cell receptor beta chains came from one sample sequenced in a study of cytomegalovirus exposure and HLA in healthy donors. 13 Jbeta primers and 60 Vbeta primers were used for the PCR. Using immunoSEQ multiplex PCR, the repertoire was profiled, and TCRdb retains in-frame clones only, with some absent. The profile shows 95,000 to 150,000 clones, over 65% of them singletons. Input material: PBMCs. These receptors all stem from a man between 25 and 39 years old in good health and CMV-seropositive.

This chain links TRBV5-6 with TRBJ1-1; TRBD1 matches at 7 bases. The CDR3 has 16 amino acids. Unmatched junction bases numbered 14, after V lost 2 bases and J lost 7 bases. The V gene's germline CDR1 is SGHDT and CDR2 YYEEEE. The CDR3 region is CASSFVHRGFIGEAFF. The CDR3 DNA sequence: TGTGCCAGCAGCTTCGTCCACAGGGGATTTATTGGTGAAGCTTTCTTT.

The chain recombines TRBV18 with TRBJ1-1, with D hard to call. Per the germline V gene, CDR1 is KGHSH and CDR2 is LQKENI. Trimming took 4 bases from V and 4 from J, leaving 16 bases between them. The CDR3 has 15 amino acids. DNA for the CDR3: TGTGCCAGCTCACTTACGCCAACCCGGTTCACTGAAGCTTTCTTT. Translation: CASSLTPTRFTEAFF.

The chain employs TRBV27 and TRBJ1-6; D is ambiguous. V lost 2 bases and J lost 0, with 14 bases in between. Germline V lookup: CDR1 MNHEY, CDR2 SMNVEV (reference sequence). The length of the CDR3 is 18 residues. The CDR3 DNA sequence: TGTGCCAGCAGTTTAGGGCAGGCGTACAGCTCCTATAATTCACCCCTCCACTTT. Translated: CASSLGQAYSSYNSPLHF.

DNA for the CDR3: TGTGCCAGCAGTTGGACAGGGCAGGTACAGGGAGAGACCCAGTACTTC. Its translation is CASSWTGQVQGETQYF. The V call is TRBV6-5, the J call TRBJ2-5; 8 positions agree with TRBD1. Trimming took 4 bases from V and 4 from J; bases not matched to a gene: 11. CDR1 is MNHEY and CDR2 is SVGAGI in the germline V gene. This CDR3 spans 16 amino acids.

V is TRBV11-2 and J is TRBJ1-1; perhaps TRBD1 as D (5 bases). Germline loops: CDR1 SGHAT, CDR2 FQNNGV. CDR3 length equals 13 residues. V lost 5 bases and J lost 11, with 18 bases in between. The DNA of the CDR3 is TGTGCCAGCAGCCGGGGGGACTGGGAGCGGGCTTTCTTT. Its protein is CASSRGDWERAFF.

The chain combines TRBV15 with TRBJ1-1, with a weak D call TRBD1 (5 bases). CDR3 length equals 16 residues. V gave up 0 bases and J gave up 5 bases, with 16 bases separating them. Germline loops: CDR1 LNHNV, CDR2 YYDKDF (reference sequence). CDR3 nucleotides: TGTGCCACCAGCAGAGAACGGGGGGGTCGTGGAACTGAAGCTTTCTTT. Protein sequence: CATSRERGGRGTEAFF.

V and J are TRBV5-5 and TRBJ2-7; maybe TRBD1 (6 bases). The germline V gene has CDR1 SGHKS and CDR2 YYEKEE (reference sequence). The CDR3 is 15 residues long. Trimming shortened V by 4 bases and J by 1 base, and 15 bases separated the two germline ends. CDR3 loop: CASSPTPTGSYEQYF. The CDR3 DNA reads TGTGCCAGCAGCCCAACCCCCACAGGGTCCTACGAGCAGTACTTC.

The genes are TRBV27 and TRBJ2-3; 10 nucleotides agree with TRBD2. Unmatched junction bases numbered 11, after V lost 8 bases and J lost 3 bases. The CDR3 is 16 residues long. CDR1 and CDR2 (germline): MNHEY, SMNVEV (reference sequence). The CDR3 reads CASRAGGFFGTDTQYF. CDR3 DNA: TGTGCCAGCCGAGCGGGAGGGTTTTTTGGAACAGATACGCAGTATTTT.

The genes are TRBV5-4 and TRBJ2-1; 10 nucleotides agree with TRBD2. Germline CDR1 is SGHNT and CDR2 is YYREEE (reference sequence). The CDR3 contains 15 residues. V lost 3 bases to trimming and J lost 9 bases; unmatched junction nucleotides: 9. CDR3 in amino acids: CASSSGLAEGSEQFF. The CDR3 DNA sequence: TGTGCCAGCAGCTCCGGACTAGCGGAGGGGAGTGAGCAGTTCTTC.

This sequence joins TRBV7-6 and TRBJ2-7; weak D call: TRBD1 (5 bases). With 5 bases removed from V and 6 bases from J, the gap between germline ends came to 11 bases. The CDR3 is made up of 12 amino acids. Per germline, CDR1 SGHVS and CDR2 FNYEAQ. The CDR3 nucleotides are TGTGCCAGCAGCCCAGACAGACGCGAGCAGTACTTC. Translated: CASSPDRREQYF.

This rearrangement joins TRBV19 to TRBJ1-4; D call uncertain. Trimming shortened V by 7 bases and J by 7 bases, and 13 bases separated the two germline ends. Germline CDR1 is LNHDA and CDR2 is SQIVND (reference sequence). The CDR3 spans 13 residues. The CDR3 region has the DNA TGTGCCAGTATGGAACAGTCCGGTGAAAAACTGTTTTTT. This translates into CASMEQSGEKLFF.

The chain recombines TRBV30 with TRBJ2-2, with a tentative D call TRBD2 (5 bases). V was shortened by 0 bases and J by 3 bases, with 14 bases between the two germline ends. Germline-derived CDR1 and CDR2 are GTSNPN and SVGIG (reference sequence). The CDR3 has 16 residues. CDR3 amino acids: CAWSVRSGWDTGELFF. The DNA for the CDR3 is TGTGCCTGGAGTGTACGTTCGGGGTGGGACACCGGGGAGCTGTTTTTT.

V usage is TRBV9 and J usage is TRBJ1-2, with D uncertain. The CDR3 sequence is 12 residues long. Per the germline V gene, CDR1 is SGDLS and CDR2 is YYNGEE. The ends were cut back, 3 bases at V and 5 bases at J, with 8 bases in the middle. The CDR3 loop reads CASSARNYGYTF. The CDR3 coding sequence is TGTGCCAGCAGCGCGCGAAATTATGGCTACACCTTC.

This chain links TRBV27 with TRBJ1-5; the match to TRBD1 covers 7 bases. The CDR3 extends over 14 amino acids. Per the germline V gene, CDR1 is MNHEY and CDR2 is SMNVEV (reference sequence). V gave up 5 bases and J gave up 3 bases; unmatched junction bases: 4. The CDR3 sequence: CASSQGTVNQPQHF. The CDR3, as DNA: TGTGCCAGCAGTCAAGGGACAGTCAATCAGCCCCAGCATTTT.

This sequence joins TRBV5-1 and TRBJ2-3; possibly TRBD2 for D (5 bases). The germline V and J ends were trimmed by 5 bases and 1 base, with 8 bases remaining between them. Per germline, CDR1 SGHRS and CDR2 YFSETQ. The CDR3 spans 13 residues. CDR3 nucleotide sequence: TGCGCCAGCAGGGGAGATGGCACAGATACGCAGTATTTT. Encoded protein: CASRGDGTDTQYF.

CDR3 region: CASSPGQVGSVNTEAFF. The CDR3 region has the DNA TGTGCCAGCAGTCCCGGACAGGTTGGGTCGGTGAACACTGAAGCTTTCTTT. V and J are TRBV27 and TRBJ1-1; 7 nucleotides agree with TRBD1. Trimming removed 5 bases from V and 0 bases from J; junction bases left unmatched: 12. CDR3 length equals 17 residues. The V gene's germline CDR1 is MNHEY and CDR2 SMNVEV (reference sequence).

The chain couples TRBV4-2 to TRBJ1-2; 8 bases are shared with TRBD1. The germline gives CDR1 LGHNA, CDR2 YNFKEQ. This CDR3 has 16 residues. The V segment lost 3 bases and the J segment 2 bases; nucleotides outside the gene matches: 8. This chain's CDR3 is CASSQRPGQENYGYTF. CDR3 DNA: TGTGCCAGCAGCCAGAGACCGGGACAGGAAAACTATGGCTACACCTTC.

The rearrangement joins TRBV6-5 to TRBJ2-7, with D possibly TRBD2 on 7 matching bases. Trimming left V 6 bases short and J 6 bases short, with 9 bases between. The germline V gene has CDR1 MNHEY and CDR2 SVGAGI. The length of the CDR3 is 11 residues. The CDR3 loop reads CASRRGGEQYF. CDR3 bases: TGTGCCAGCAGGAGGGGGGGCGAGCAGTACTTC.

The chain is built from TRBV5-3 and TRBJ1-2; D possibly corresponds to TRBD1 (6 bases). TRBV5-3 is an open reading frame whose function is uncertain. This CDR3 spans 13 amino acids. V was clipped by 2 bases and J by 8 bases, with 13 bases between them. DNA of the CDR3: TGTGCCAGAAGCTTCTGCAGGGGAGGGGGCTACACCTTC. Protein sequence: CARSFCRGGGYTF.